The 3 T cell receptor beta chains listed next were all sequenced from one sample in a study of CD8 T cells in ankylosing spondylitis. Each CDR3 protein gets one entry after TCRdb re-called the 5' RACE reads with MiXCR. The sample shows about 270,000 distinct CDR3 sequences, around 32% of them seen only once. The sample taken for sequencing was blood, either unsorted or a sorted T cell fraction (not recorded which). The receptors here all came from a male donor with ankylosing spondylitis or in good health (not recorded which).

The DNA for the CDR3 is TGCAGTGCAAGAACAGGGCTCGGCAATCAGCCCCAGCATTTT. It encodes CSARTGLGNQPQHF. The chain has TRBV20-1 and TRBJ1-5; tentatively, D is TRBD1 (6 bases). The CDR3 runs 14 residues. Trimming shortened V by 6 bases and J by 2 bases, and 14 bases separated the two germline ends. Germline lookup yields CDR1 DFQATT and CDR2 SNEGSKA (reference sequence).

The CDR3 spells CSASPGTGSTDTQYF. The DNA of the CDR3 is TGCAGTGCTAGTCCCGGGACAGGTAGCACAGATACGCAGTATTTT. The genes are TRBV20-1 and TRBJ2-3, with 8 bases matching TRBD1. CDR3 size: 15 residues. V lost 3 bases to trimming and J lost 0 bases; unmatched junction nucleotides: 5. Germline V gene sequence: CDR1 DFQATT, CDR2 SNEGSKA (reference sequence).

V is TRBV3-1 and J is TRBJ2-1; either TRBD1 or TRBD2 may supply D (5 bases each). V lost 2 bases to trimming and J lost 8 bases, with 16 bases between them. The CDR3 contains 15 residues. Per germline, CDR1 LGHDT and CDR2 YNNKEL (reference sequence). DNA of the CDR3: TGTGCCAGCAGCCAATCCTCCCCGGGGACGGATGAGCAGTTCTTC. Amino acids: CASSQSSPGTDEQFF.